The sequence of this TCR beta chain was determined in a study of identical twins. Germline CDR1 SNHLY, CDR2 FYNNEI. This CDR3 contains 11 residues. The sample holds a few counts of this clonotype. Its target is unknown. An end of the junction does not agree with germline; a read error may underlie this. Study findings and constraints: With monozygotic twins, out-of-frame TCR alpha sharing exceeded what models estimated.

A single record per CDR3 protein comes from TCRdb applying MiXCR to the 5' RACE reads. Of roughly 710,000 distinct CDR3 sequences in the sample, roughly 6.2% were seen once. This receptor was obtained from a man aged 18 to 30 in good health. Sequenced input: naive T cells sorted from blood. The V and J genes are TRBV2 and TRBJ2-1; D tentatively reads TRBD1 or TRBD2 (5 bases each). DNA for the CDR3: TGTGCCAGCAGTCTAGACAGAGCGAGGGTCTTC. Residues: CASSLDRARVF.